Shown below are 4 T cell receptor beta chains from a single sample sequenced in a study of T cell changes during pregnancy in multiple sclerosis (dated 2019 in TCRdb). The library came from the immunoSEQ multiplex PCR assay. Drawn from immuneACCESS, this table holds only the in-frame rearrangements with V and J called that TCRdb kept. Clones are partly lost; checked studies trace under half to an unresolved V gene and leave the rest unexplained. This sample gives roughly 57,000 clones in total; roughly 90% of them show up just once. The ten top clones hold about 0.6% of the sample. Specimen: CD4+ T cells from peripheral blood mononuclear cells, collected after pregnancy. Receptors were obtained from a female donor with multiple sclerosis, enrolled in a pregnancy study.

V gene TRBV20-1 combines with J gene TRBJ2-7, with D perhaps matching TRBD1 (6 bases). CDR3 size: 11 residues. The germline CDR1 and CDR2 sequences are DFQATT and SNEGSKA (reference sequence). V lost 6 bases, J lost 4 bases, and 10 bases lay in between. The CDR3 coding sequence is TGCAGTGCAAGACAGGTTTACGAGCAGTACTTC. Translation: CSARQVYEQYF.

The CDR3 region is CASIRTATGGNQPQHF. The DNA for the CDR3 is TGTGCCAGCATACGGACTGCGACTGGGGGCAATCAGCCCCAGCATTTT. The chain joins TRBV19 to TRBJ1-5, with D uncertain. CDR1 is LNHDA and CDR2 is SQIVND in the germline V gene (reference sequence). Trimming took 9 bases from V and 2 from J, leaving 20 bases between them. There are 16 residues in the CDR3.

The chain combines TRBV7-6 with TRBJ1-2; a weak D match, TRBD1 (6 bases). Germline V gene data show CDR1 as SGHVS and CDR2 as FNYEAQ. The CDR3 covers 14 residues. Trimming cost V 8 bases and J 3 bases, with 16 bases left between them. CDR3 residues: CASSRGGNYYGYTF. As DNA, the CDR3 is TGTGCCAGCTCGAGGGGGGGGAACTACTATGGCTACACCTTC.

The V gene is TRBV4-3, the J gene TRBJ1-2; TRBD1 agrees at 7 bases. J gave up 5 bases and V 0 bases, and 3 bases lay outside the gene matches. The germline V gene encodes CDR1 LGHNA and CDR2 YSLEER. The length of the CDR3 is 14 residues. CDR3 nucleotide sequence: TGCGCCAGCAGCCAAGAGAAGGGGGCATATGGCTACACCTTC. The encoded protein is CASSQEKGAYGYTF.